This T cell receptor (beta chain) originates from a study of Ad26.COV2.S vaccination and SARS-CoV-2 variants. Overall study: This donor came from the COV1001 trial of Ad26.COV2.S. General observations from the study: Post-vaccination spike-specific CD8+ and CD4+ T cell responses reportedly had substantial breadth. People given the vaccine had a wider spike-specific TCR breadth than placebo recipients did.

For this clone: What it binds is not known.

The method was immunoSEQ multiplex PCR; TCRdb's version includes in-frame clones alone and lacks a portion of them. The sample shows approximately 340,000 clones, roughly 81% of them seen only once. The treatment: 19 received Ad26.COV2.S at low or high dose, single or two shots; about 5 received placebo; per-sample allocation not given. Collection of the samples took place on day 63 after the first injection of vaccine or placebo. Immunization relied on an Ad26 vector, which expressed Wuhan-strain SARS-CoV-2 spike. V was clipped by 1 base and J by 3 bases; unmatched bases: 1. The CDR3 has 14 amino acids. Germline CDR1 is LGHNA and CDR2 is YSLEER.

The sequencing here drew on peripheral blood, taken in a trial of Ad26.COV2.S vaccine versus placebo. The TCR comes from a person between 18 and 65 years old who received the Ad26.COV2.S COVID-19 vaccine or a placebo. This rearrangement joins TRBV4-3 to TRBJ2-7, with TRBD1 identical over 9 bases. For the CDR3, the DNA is TGCGCCAGCAGCCAAGGGACAGGGGACTACGAGCAGTACTTC. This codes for CASSQGTGDYEQYF.